The clone carrying this T cell receptor beta chain was counted only a few times. What it binds is unknown. This record comes from a study of T cell repertoires in cytomegalovirus infection. Whole-study context: CMV infection plus the matching HLA type was flagged by public TCR beta signatures. General study results and limits: Clonotypes of TCR beta that were HLA-C-restricted and CMV-specific dominated the ex vivo response. The study identified carriers of CMV plus the relevant HLA from cumulative public TCR beta family frequency.

TCRdb redid the calling of the reads with MiXCR, one entry per CDR3 protein. The data show more than 650,000 distinct CDR3 sequences, 35% to 45% seen once. The CDR3 has 16 residues. Germline V gene data show CDR1 as MDHEN and CDR2 as SYDVKM. Trimming removed 6 bases at V and 2 bases at J, with 20 bases between. Sequences were obtained from PBMCs. This receptor was obtained from a human donor in good health (CMV status not recorded). Some clones in this sample may be carry-over from other donors' samples. This chain connects TRBV28 to TRBJ2-7; D may be TRBD2 (6 bases). This CDR3 is CASSLSGGAQPYEQYF. DNA for the CDR3: TGTGCCAGCAGCCTATCAGGAGGGGCGCAGCCCTACGAGCAGTACTTC.